These 30 T cell receptor beta chains were sequenced from one sample in a study of T cells expressing NK-cell markers. One entry per CDR3 protein, without DNA, is what TCRdb gives after re-calling the 5' RACE reads. Its table lists about 140,000 distinct CDR3 sequences. The sample taken for sequencing was blood T cells: a sorted CD56 or NKG2C T cell subset, CD4+ or CD8+ T cells, or bulk PBMC T cells (not recorded which). All receptors come from a man aged 18 to 30 in good health.

The chain links TRBV4-1 to TRBJ1-5. The CDR3 length is 13 residues. From germline, CDR1 is MGHRA and CDR2 YSYEKL. The CDR3: CASSQDWQQPQHF.

The V call is TRBV7-9, the J call TRBJ2-1; with no DNA, the TCRdb D assignment of TRBD1 cannot be verified. CDR1 is SEHNR and CDR2 is FQNEAQ in the germline V gene (reference sequence). The CDR3 consists of 13 residues. CDR3 region: CASSSPYDNEQFF. Variable domain in full (rest from reference TRBV7-9 and TRBJ2-1): DTGVSQNPRHKITKRGQNVTFRCDPISEHNRLYWYRQTLGQGPEFLTYFQNEAQLEKSRLLSDRFSAERPKGSFSTLEIQRTEQGDSAMYLCASSSPYDNEQFFGPGTRLTVL.

This rearrangement joins TRBV25-1 to TRBJ2-5; without DNA, the TCRdb call of TRBD2 cannot be checked. Germline V gives CDR1 MGHDK, CDR2 SYGVNS. CDR3 size: 16 residues. CDR3 in amino acids: CASSELAGGPQETQYF.

J is TRBJ2-7 and V is TRBV6-2 or TRBV6-3. CDR1 and CDR2 (germline): MNHEY, SVGEGT. The length of the CDR3 is 15 residues. The CDR3 protein is CASSYSGLSGYEQYF.

The CDR3 region is CASSMVSGDYNEQFF. The rearrangement uses TRBV19 and TRBJ2-1; the D call of TRBD2 rests on TCRdb alone, since no DNA is present to check it. The germline CDR1 and CDR2 sequences are LNHDA and SQIVND (reference sequence). The CDR3 extends over 15 amino acids.

This chain links TRBV29-1 with TRBJ2-4; the TCRdb call, TRBD2, lacks DNA for checking. This CDR3 is 13 amino acids long. Germline CDR1 and CDR2: SQVTM and ANQGSEA. The CDR3: CSVVRGRKNIQYF.

The V call is TRBV20-1, the J call TRBJ2-7; checking the TCRdb D call of TRBD2 is not possible without DNA. From germline, CDR1 is DFQATT and CDR2 SNEGSKA (reference sequence). The CDR3 is made up of 14 amino acids. CDR3 region: CSADTSGSFYEQYF.

The chain employs TRBV10-1 and TRBJ2-1; the TCRdb call, TRBD2, lacks DNA for checking. Germline CDR1 reads WNHNN; CDR2 reads SYGVQD (reference sequence). The CDR3 extends over 14 amino acids. The CDR3 reads CASSLAGSDNEQFF.

The genes are TRBV10-3 and TRBJ2-7; TCRdb's D call, TRBD2, is unchecked because there is no DNA. CDR1 ENHRY and CDR2 SYGVKD come from the germline V gene. The length of the CDR3 is 15 residues. CDR3 residues: CAISDVPSGRHEQYF.

The chain joins TRBV20-1 to TRBJ2-2; TCRdb proposes TRBD2, but this gene call is untestable without DNA. This CDR3 region has 16 residues. Germline V lookup: CDR1 DFQATT, CDR2 SNEGSKA (reference sequence). This CDR3 is CSARDRGGANTGELFF.

The V gene is TRBV7-9, the J gene TRBJ2-5; TCRdb outputs TRBD1, but without DNA this stays unchecked. The CDR3 is 15 residues long. CDR1 is SEHNR, CDR2 FQNEAQ, per germline (reference sequence). The CDR3 loop is CASPKGTGLQETQYF.

V gene TRBV19 combines with J gene TRBJ2-1. The germline V gene encodes CDR1 LNHDA and CDR2 SQIVND (reference sequence). This CDR3 contains 13 residues. CDR3 amino acids: CASSLELARRQFF.

The V call is TRBV4-1, the J call TRBJ2-1; with no DNA, the TCRdb D assignment of TRBD1 cannot be verified. The CDR3 runs 16 residues. Germline V CDR1 and CDR2: MGHRA, YSYEKL. The CDR3 loop reads CASSQVPGQGMNEQFF.

The chain is built from TRBV23-1 and TRBJ2-3; TCRdb's D call of TRBD2 is untestable without DNA. TRBV23-1 qualifies as an ORF whose function is uncertain. The CDR3 consists of 14 residues. The CDR3 protein is CASGTSGTLYTQYF.

The chain uses TRBV7-6 and TRBJ2-1; TCRdb gives TRBD1 as the D gene, but with no DNA this cannot be confirmed. Per germline, CDR1 SGHVS and CDR2 FNYEAQ. The CDR3 contains 14 residues. Here the CDR3 reads CASSLEGGYNEQFF.

This chain connects TRBV7-9 to TRBJ2-1. The germline V gene has CDR1 SEHNR and CDR2 FQNEAQ (reference sequence). The CDR3 has 12 residues. CDR3 in amino acids: CAASIHDNEQFF. The whole variable domain, remainder taken from reference TRBV7-9 and TRBJ2-1, is DTGVSQNPRHKITKRGQNVTFRCDPISEHNRLYWYRQTLGQGPEFLTYFQNEAQLEKSRLLSDRFSAERPKGSFSTLEIQRTEQGDSAMYLCAASIHDNEQFFGPGTRLTVL.

Here the CDR3 reads CASSGGPTVNYGYTF. J is TRBJ1-2 and V is TRBV19; the TCRdb call, TRBD1, lacks DNA for checking. The CDR3 length is 15 residues. Germline values: CDR1 LNHDA, CDR2 SQIVND (reference sequence).

The chain couples TRBV12-3 or TRBV12-4 to TRBJ2-7; TCRdb outputs TRBD1, but without DNA this stays unchecked. The CDR3 covers 13 residues. The CDR3 sequence: CASTQTGKDEQYF.

This chain uses TRBV20-1 with TRBJ1-2; TCRdb outputs TRBD1, but without DNA this stays unchecked. Germline lookup yields CDR1 DFQATT and CDR2 SNEGSKA (reference sequence). The CDR3 is 15 amino acids. The CDR3 loop reads CSAGMDRGGSYGYTF.

This chain links TRBV29-1 with TRBJ2-7; TCRdb reports TRBD1, a call that lacks DNA to check it against. There are 13 residues in the CDR3. Per the germline V gene, CDR1 is SQVTM and CDR2 is ANQGSEA. The CDR3 sequence: CSVAGPGPYEQYF.

The V and J genes are TRBV29-1 and TRBJ2-1; as DNA is missing, the TRBD2 call by TCRdb cannot be tested. In germline, CDR1 is SQVTM, CDR2 ANQGSEA. The length of the CDR3 is 15 residues. CDR3: CSVVASSNSYNEQFF.

The chain recombines TRBV6-2 or TRBV6-3 with TRBJ2-2; TCRdb returns TRBD1, unconfirmable since there is no DNA. Germline CDR1 and CDR2: MNHEY and SVGEGT. The CDR3 contains 15 residues. The CDR3 is CASSYQGRRTGELFF.

The chain uses TRBV12-3 or TRBV12-4 and TRBJ2-7. This CDR3 contains 15 residues. CDR3 sequence: CASSLAVTISYEQYF.

The chain has TRBV4-1 and TRBJ2-2; no DNA is available, so the TRBD1 call from TCRdb remains unchecked. CDR3 length: 13 amino acids. From germline, CDR1 is MGHRA and CDR2 YSYEKL. CDR3 in amino acids: CATARPDTGELFF.

The genes are TRBV20-1 and TRBJ1-1; the TCRdb call, TRBD1, lacks DNA for checking. Germline CDR1 and CDR2: DFQATT and SNEGSKA (reference sequence). The CDR3 loop spans 11 amino acids. The CDR3 sequence: CSARGDPEAFF.

The chain carries TRBV5-5 and TRBJ2-4; the TCRdb D gene call, TRBD1, has no DNA to confirm it. CDR1 and CDR2 from the germline V gene are SGHKS and YYEKEE (reference sequence). The CDR3 is 17 amino acids. CDR3 residues: CASSLKGAEALLNIQYF.

The chain carries TRBV3-1 and TRBJ2-5; checking the TCRdb D call of TRBD1 is not possible without DNA. The germline V gene encodes CDR1 LGHDT and CDR2 YNNKEL (reference sequence). CDR3 size: 16 residues. This chain's CDR3 is CASSQGQAGAGETQYF.

The rearrangement uses TRBV11-2 and TRBJ1-2; with no DNA, the TCRdb D assignment of TRBD1 cannot be verified. CDR1 and CDR2 (germline): SGHAT, FQNNGV. This CDR3 has 15 residues. This CDR3 reads CASSSRQGSGHGYTF.

V gene TRBV29-1 combines with J gene TRBJ1-1. Per germline, CDR1 SQVTM and CDR2 ANQGSEA. The CDR3 extends over 11 amino acids. The chain's CDR3 is CSVRVGTEAFF.

The CDR3 here is CSARDPGLKPGLEYNEQFF. The V call is TRBV20-1, the J call TRBJ2-1; TCRdb returns TRBD2, unconfirmable since there is no DNA. Germline V gene lookup returns CDR1 DFQATT and CDR2 SNEGSKA (reference sequence). The CDR3 is 19 residues long.